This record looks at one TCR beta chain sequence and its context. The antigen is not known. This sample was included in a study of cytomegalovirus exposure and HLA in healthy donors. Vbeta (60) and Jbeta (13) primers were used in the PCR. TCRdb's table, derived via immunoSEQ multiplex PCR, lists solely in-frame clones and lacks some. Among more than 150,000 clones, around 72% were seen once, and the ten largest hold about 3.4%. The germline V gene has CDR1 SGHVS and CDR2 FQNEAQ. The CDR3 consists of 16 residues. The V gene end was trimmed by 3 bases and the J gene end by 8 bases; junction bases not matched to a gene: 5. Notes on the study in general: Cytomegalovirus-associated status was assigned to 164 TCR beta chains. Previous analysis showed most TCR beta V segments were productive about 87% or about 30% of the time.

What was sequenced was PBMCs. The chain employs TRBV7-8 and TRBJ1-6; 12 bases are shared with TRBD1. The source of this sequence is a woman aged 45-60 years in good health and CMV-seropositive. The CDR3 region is CASSFPGQGADSPLHF. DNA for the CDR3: TGTGCCAGCAGCTTCCCGGGACAGGGGGCTGATTCACCCCTCCACTTT.